These 3 T cell receptor beta chains were all obtained from the same sample, sequenced in a study of T-cell memory formation after mild COVID-19. MiXCR, applied by TCRdb to the 5' RACE reads, yields one record per CDR3 protein. The data hold about 610,000 distinct CDR3 sequences, with 15% to 20% observed a single time. Input material: PBMCs or a T cell subset sorted from them (not recorded which). Source of these receptors: an adult woman who had mild COVID-19 (a few samples of this study predate the infection). Cell type and time point are not known.

The chain links TRBV7-8 to TRBJ1-5; the D is unclear. There are 15 residues in the CDR3. The V end lost 4 bases, the J end lost 4 bases, and 14 bases lay between the germline ends. CDR1 and CDR2 from the germline V gene are SGHVS and FQNEAQ. The CDR3 DNA is TGTGCCAGCAGCTCGGTAGGGATTTCAAATCAGCCCCAGCATTTT. As protein: CASSSVGISNQPQHF.

This clonotype was observed a handful of times. J is TRBJ2-2 and V is TRBV7-9; TRBD1 is a possible D gene (6 bases). Germline CDR1 and CDR2: SEHNR and FQNEAQ (reference sequence). Trimming stripped 6 bases from V and 1 base from J, with 9 bases between. The CDR3 runs to 14 residues. CDR3 nucleotide sequence: TGTGCCAGCAGGACAGGACTGAACACCGGGGAGCTGTTTTTT. Translating gives CASRTGLNTGELFF.

This clonotype was seen more than once but under ten times. The rearrangement uses TRBV29-1 and TRBJ2-3; D gene uncertain. The CDR3 spans 14 residues. Germline assignment: CDR1 SQVTM and CDR2 ANQGSEA. V was clipped by 5 bases and J by 1 base, with 13 bases between them. The CDR3 region is CSVLPTFGTDTQYF. The CDR3 nucleotides are TGCAGCGTTTTACCGACCTTTGGCACAGATACGCAGTATTTT.